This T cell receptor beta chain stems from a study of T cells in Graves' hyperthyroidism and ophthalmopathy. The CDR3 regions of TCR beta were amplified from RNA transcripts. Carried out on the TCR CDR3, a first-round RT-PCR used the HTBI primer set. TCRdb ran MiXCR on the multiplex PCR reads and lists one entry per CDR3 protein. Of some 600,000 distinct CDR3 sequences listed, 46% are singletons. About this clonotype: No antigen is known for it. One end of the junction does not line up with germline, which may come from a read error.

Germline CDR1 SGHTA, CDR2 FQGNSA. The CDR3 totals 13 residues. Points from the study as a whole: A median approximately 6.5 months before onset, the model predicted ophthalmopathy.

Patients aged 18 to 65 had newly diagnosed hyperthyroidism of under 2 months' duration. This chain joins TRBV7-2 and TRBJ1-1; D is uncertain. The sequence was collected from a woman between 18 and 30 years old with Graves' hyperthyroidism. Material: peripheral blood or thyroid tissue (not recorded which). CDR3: CASRWTANTEAFF. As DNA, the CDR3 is TGCGCCAGCAGATGGACTGCGAACACTGAAGCTTTCTTT. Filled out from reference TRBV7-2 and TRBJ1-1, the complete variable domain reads GAGVSQSPSNKVTEKGKDVELRCDPISGHTALYWYRQSLGQGLEFLIYFQGNSAPDKSGLPSDRFSAERTGGSVSTLTIQRTQQEDSAVYLCASRWTANTEAFFGQGTRLTVV.